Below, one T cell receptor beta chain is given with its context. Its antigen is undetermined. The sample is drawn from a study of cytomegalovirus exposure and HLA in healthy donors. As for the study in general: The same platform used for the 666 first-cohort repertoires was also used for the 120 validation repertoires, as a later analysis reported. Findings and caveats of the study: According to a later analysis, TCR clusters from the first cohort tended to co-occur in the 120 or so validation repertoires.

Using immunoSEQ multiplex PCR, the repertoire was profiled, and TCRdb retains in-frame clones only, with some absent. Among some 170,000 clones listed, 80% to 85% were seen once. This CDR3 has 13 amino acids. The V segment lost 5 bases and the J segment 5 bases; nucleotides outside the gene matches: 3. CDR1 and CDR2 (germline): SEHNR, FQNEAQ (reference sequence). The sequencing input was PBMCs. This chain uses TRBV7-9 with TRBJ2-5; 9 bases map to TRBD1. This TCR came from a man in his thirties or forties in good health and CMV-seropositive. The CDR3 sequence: CASSADRGETQYF. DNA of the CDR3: TGTGCCAGCAGCGCCGACAGGGGGGAGACCCAGTACTTC.